These 7 T cell receptor beta chains were all obtained from the same sample, sequenced in a study of T cell repertoires in cytomegalovirus infection. TCRdb processed the reads anew with MiXCR; each CDR3 protein has one entry. Of under 250,000 distinct CDR3 sequences listed, approximately 6.7% are singletons. The specimen sequenced was PBMCs. These receptors all stem from a human donor in good health (CMV status not recorded). Some clones in this sample may be carry-over from other donors' samples.

This clonotype was counted many times. The V call is TRBV6-2 or TRBV6-3, the J call TRBJ1-4, with D maybe TRBD1 (5 bases). V dropped 6 bases and J dropped 0 bases, with 8 bases sitting between them. The CDR3 extends over 14 amino acids. Germline CDR1 and CDR2: MNHEY and SVGEGT. CDR3 coding DNA: TGTGCCAGCAGACAGGTGGCAACTAATGAAAAACTGTTTTTT. Protein sequence: CASRQVATNEKLFF.

At least ten counts were recorded for this clonotype. The chain combines TRBV20-1 with TRBJ1-5, with 7 bases aligning to TRBD1. Germline assignment: CDR1 DFQATT and CDR2 SNEGSKA (reference sequence). The CDR3 consists of 15 residues. V shed 1 base, J shed 4 bases, and the junction held 7 bases outside the gene matches. The CDR3 protein is CSARGGTVENQPQHF. For the CDR3, the DNA is TGCAGTGCTAGAGGGGGGACAGTCGAAAATCAGCCCCAGCATTTT.

This clonotype occurred many times. The DNA of the CDR3 is TGTGCCATCAGTGTCGGTAGCACAGATACGCAGTATTTT. Translating it yields CAISVGSTDTQYF. This rearrangement joins TRBV10-3 to TRBJ2-3; D gene uncertain. V was pared by 4 bases and J by 0 bases, with 5 bases between. This CDR3 contains 13 residues. Germline V gene data show CDR1 as ENHRY and CDR2 as SYGVKD.

This clonotype was picked up many times. The chain is built from TRBV10-1 and TRBJ1-1, with no clear D. The V and J ends lost 1 base and 4 bases respectively, with 4 bases between them. The germline CDR1 and CDR2 sequences are WNHNN and SYGVQD (reference sequence). This CDR3 spans 12 amino acids. CDR3 sequence (DNA): TGCGCCAGCAGTGAGTTCGGCACTGAAGCTTTCTTT. It encodes CASSEFGTEAFF.

With regard to this clonotype: Just one base apart from a much larger clone, this may be a read error. The J gene is TRBJ2-5, the V gene TRBV14; D is ambiguous. The CDR3 contains 15 residues. Germline V gene sequence: CDR1 SGHDN, CDR2 FVKESK. CDR3 nucleotides: TGTACCAGCAGCCAAGGAAACTCTATTCAAGAGACCCAGTACTTC. Protein product: CTSSQGNSIQETQYF.

The rearrangement uses TRBV20-1 and TRBJ1-1; D possibly corresponds to TRBD1 (6 bases). Germline loops: CDR1 DFQATT, CDR2 SNEGSKA (reference sequence). The CDR3 runs 14 residues. V was cut by 5 bases and J by 0 bases, with 13 bases left in between. The CDR3 here is CSAAPGAVNTEAFF. DNA for the CDR3: TGCAGTGCTGCTCCGGGGGCGGTGAACACTGAAGCTTTCTTT.

This clonotype was recorded once. Possible read error: a much larger clone is one base away. The CDR3 does not close with the conserved phenylalanine or tryptophan, likely indicating a read error. This chain links TRBV5-6 with TRBJ1-5, with D possibly being TRBD1 (5 bases). This CDR3 region has 14 residues. V was clipped by 4 bases and J by 6 bases, with 14 bases between them. Germline CDR1 SGHDT, CDR2 YYEEEE. The CDR3 coding sequence is TGTGCCAGCAGCCAGGGCAGGGTTATTCAGCCCCAGCATTCT. It specifies CASSQGRVIQPQHS.